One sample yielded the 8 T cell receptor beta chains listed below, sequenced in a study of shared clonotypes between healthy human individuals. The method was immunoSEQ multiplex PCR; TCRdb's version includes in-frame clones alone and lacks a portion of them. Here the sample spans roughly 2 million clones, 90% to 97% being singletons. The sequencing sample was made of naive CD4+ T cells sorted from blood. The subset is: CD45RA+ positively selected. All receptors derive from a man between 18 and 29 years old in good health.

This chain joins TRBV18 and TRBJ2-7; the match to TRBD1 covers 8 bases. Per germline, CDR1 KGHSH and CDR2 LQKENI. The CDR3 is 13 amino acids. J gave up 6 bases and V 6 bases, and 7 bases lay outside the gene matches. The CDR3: CASSGQDLGEQYF. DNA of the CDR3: TGTGCCAGCTCGGGACAGGACCTTGGCGAGCAGTACTTC.

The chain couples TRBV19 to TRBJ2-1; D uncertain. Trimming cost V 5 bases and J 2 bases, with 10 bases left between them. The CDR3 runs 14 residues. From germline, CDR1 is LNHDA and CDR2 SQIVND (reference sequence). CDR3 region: CASSPSTAYNEQFF. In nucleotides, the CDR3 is TGTGCCAGTAGTCCCAGTACTGCCTACAATGAGCAGTTCTTC.

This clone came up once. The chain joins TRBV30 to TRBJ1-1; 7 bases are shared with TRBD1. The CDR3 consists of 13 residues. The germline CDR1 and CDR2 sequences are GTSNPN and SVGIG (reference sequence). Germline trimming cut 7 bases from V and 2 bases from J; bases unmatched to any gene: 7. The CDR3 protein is CAFHRGGNTEAFF. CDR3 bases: TGTGCCTTCCACAGGGGTGGCAACACTGAAGCTTTCTTT.

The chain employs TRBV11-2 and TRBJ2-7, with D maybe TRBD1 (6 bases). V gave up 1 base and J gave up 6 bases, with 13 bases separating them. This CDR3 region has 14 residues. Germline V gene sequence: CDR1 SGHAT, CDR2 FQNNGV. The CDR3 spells CASSLVRGLSEQYF. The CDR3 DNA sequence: TGTGCCAGCAGCTTAGTCAGGGGTCTCTCCGAGCAGTACTTC.

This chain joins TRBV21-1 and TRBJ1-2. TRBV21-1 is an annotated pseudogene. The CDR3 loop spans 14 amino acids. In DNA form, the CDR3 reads TGTGCCAGCAGCATGTTGGGGAGGGGTTATGGCTACACCTTC. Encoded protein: CASSMLGRGYGYTF.

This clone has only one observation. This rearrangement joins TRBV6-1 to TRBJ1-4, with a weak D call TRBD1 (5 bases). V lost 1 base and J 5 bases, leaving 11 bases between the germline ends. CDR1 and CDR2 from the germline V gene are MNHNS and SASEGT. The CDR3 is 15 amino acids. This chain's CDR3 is CASSEGTGPNEKLFF. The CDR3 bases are TGTGCCAGCAGTGAAGGAACAGGTCCAAATGAAAAACTGTTTTTT.

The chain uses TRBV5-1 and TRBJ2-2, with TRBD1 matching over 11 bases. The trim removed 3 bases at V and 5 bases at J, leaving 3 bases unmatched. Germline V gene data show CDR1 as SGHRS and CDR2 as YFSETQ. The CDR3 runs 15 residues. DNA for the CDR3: TGCGCCAGCAGCTGGGGACAGGGGGATACCGGGGAGCTGTTTTTT. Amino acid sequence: CASSWGQGDTGELFF.

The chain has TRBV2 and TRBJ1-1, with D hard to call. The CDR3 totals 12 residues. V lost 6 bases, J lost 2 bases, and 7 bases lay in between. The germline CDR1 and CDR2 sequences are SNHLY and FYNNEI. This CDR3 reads CASSVFNTEAFF. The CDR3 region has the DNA TGTGCCAGCAGCGTTTTTAACACTGAAGCTTTCTTT. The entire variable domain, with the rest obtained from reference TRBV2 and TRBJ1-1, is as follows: EPEVTQTPSHQVTQMGQEVILRCVPISNHLYFYWYRQILGQKVEFLVSFYNNEISEKSEIFDDQFSVERPDGSNFTLKIRSTKLEDSAMYFCASSVFNTEAFFGQGTRLTVV.